Below are 9 T cell receptor beta chains sequenced from a single sample in a study of blood T cell repertoires in COVID-19. The data were produced by immunoSEQ multiplex PCR, yet TCRdb's version contains in-frame clones alone and is incomplete. The sample lists 230,000 or so clones, 80% to 85% occurring once. Sequenced sample: peripheral blood. The receptors derive from a man aged 45 to 65 with active or convalescent COVID-19.

The chain employs TRBV29-1 and TRBJ2-7; 10 bases match TRBD1. Germline V gives CDR1 SQVTM, CDR2 ANQGSEA. This CDR3 comprises 18 residues. Trimming took 4 bases from V and 1 from J; bases not matched to a gene: 16. The CDR3 nucleotides read TGCAGCGTTGTCGGGGGGGACAGGGGCTTTGCTGATTCCTACGAGCAGTACTTC. Its protein product is CSVVGGDRGFADSYEQYF.

V usage is TRBV5-6 and J usage is TRBJ1-1; 8 nucleotides match TRBD1. CDR3 length equals 14 residues. V was clipped by 3 bases and J by 4 bases; unmatched bases: 5. Germline V CDR1 and CDR2: SGHDT, YYEEEE. The CDR3 bases are TGTGCCAGCAGCTCAACAGGGGGGACCACTGAAGCTTTCTTT. Protein product: CASSSTGGTTEAFF.

The chain combines TRBV6-5 with TRBJ2-1; D not resolved. V was trimmed by 0 bases and J by 9 bases, leaving 12 bases between them. The CDR3 sequence is 14 residues long. CDR1 is MNHEY, CDR2 SVGAGI, per germline. The CDR3 nucleotides read TGTGCCAGCAGTTACTCGATCTCACCGGGTGAGCAGTTCTTC. It yields the protein CASSYSISPGEQFF.

The chain uses TRBV2 and TRBJ1-2; 8 positions match TRBD1. J was trimmed by 6 bases and V by 5 bases; bases with no gene match: 11. CDR1 is SNHLY, CDR2 FYNNEI, per germline. This CDR3 contains 15 residues. As DNA, the CDR3 is TGTGCCAGCAGTTCAATCCGGACAGGGTCAAATGGCTACACCTTC. Translated: CASSSIRTGSNGYTF.

The chain links TRBV3-1 (or the pseudogene TRBV3-2) to TRBJ1-2; D might be TRBD1 (6 bases). CDR1 and CDR2 from the germline V gene are LGHDT and YNNKEL (reference sequence). This CDR3 contains 13 residues. Trimming shortened V by 1 base and J by 4 bases, and 7 bases separated the two germline ends. CDR3 sequence: CASSQGQVYGYTF. For the CDR3, the DNA is TGTGCCAGCAGCCAAGGACAGGTCTATGGCTACACCTTC.

The chain recombines TRBV19 with TRBJ2-1; TRBD1 matches 9 bases. The V gene end was trimmed by 3 bases and the J gene end by 4 bases; junction bases not matched to a gene: 13. CDR3 length equals 18 residues. CDR1 and CDR2 from the germline V gene are LNHDA and SQIVND (reference sequence). Written as DNA, the CDR3 is TGTGCCAGTAGTATCTCTGGACAGGGGCGGCCTTTGTACAATGAGCAGTTCTTC. Translated: CASSISGQGRPLYNEQFF.

In this sample, this clone turned up a few times. This rearrangement joins TRBV7-8 to TRBJ2-5; D ambiguous. V lost 3 bases to trimming and J lost 5 bases, with 13 bases between them. The CDR3 is 14 amino acids. From germline, CDR1 is SGHVS and CDR2 FQNEAQ. CDR3 protein: CASSFTTEAETQYF. The CDR3 bases are TGTGCCAGCAGCTTTACGACTGAGGCGGAGACCCAGTACTTC.

The chain employs TRBV11-3 and TRBJ2-2; a weak D match, TRBD1 (5 bases). From germline, CDR1 is SGHNT and CDR2 YENEEA. Trimming pared 5 bases from V and 6 bases from J, leaving 16 bases between. CDR3 length: 15 amino acids. Here the CDR3 DNA reads TGTGCCAGCAGCCCACGTGGGGCGTCCCCCGGGGAGCTGTTTTTT. Translating it yields CASSPRGASPGELFF.

This clone appeared many times. The CDR3 coding sequence is TGTGCCAGCAGCACATCAGGGGCTGCTAATGAAAAACTGTTTTTT. It is translated as CASSTSGAANEKLFF. The rearrangement links TRBV11-1 to TRBJ1-4; D is possibly TRBD1 (6 bases). The length of the CDR3 is 15 residues. Germline V CDR1 and CDR2: SGHAT, FQDESV (reference sequence). Trimming took off 5 bases at V and 3 bases at J, with 13 bases between the two ends.